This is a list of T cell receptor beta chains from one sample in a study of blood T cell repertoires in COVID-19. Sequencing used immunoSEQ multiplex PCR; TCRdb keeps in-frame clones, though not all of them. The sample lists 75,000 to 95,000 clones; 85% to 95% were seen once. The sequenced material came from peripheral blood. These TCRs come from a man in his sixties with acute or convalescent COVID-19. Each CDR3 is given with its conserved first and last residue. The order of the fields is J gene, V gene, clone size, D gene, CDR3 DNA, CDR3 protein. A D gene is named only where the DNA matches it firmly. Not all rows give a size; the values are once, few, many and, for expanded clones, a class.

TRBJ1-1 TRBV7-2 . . TGTGCCAGCAGCTTAGAGGGGGGGGAGAACACTGAAGCTTTCTTT CASSLEGGENTEAFF
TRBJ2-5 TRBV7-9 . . TGTGCCAGCACCCTCCTCGGGGCGGGAAAAGAGACCCAGTACTTC CASTLLGAGKETQYF
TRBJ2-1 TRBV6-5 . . TGTGCCAGCAGTTTCCAGGGGTCGGGGAATGAGCAGTTCTTC CASSFQGSGNEQFF
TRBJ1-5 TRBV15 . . TGTGCCACCAGCAGAGATTTAAGCACAGGTCAGCCCCAGCATTTT CATSRDLSTGQPQHF
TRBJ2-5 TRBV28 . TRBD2 TGTGCCAGCAGTTTTTGGACTAGCGGGAGAATGGAGACCCAGTACTTC CASSFWTSGRMETQYF
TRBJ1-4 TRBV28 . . TGTGCCAGCAGTCCCCGGGGAGAACTGGATGAAAAACTGTTTTTT CASSPRGELDEKLFF
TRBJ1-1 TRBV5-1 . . TGCGCCAGCAGCTTGGCCGCGGCAGACCAGAACACTGAAGCTTTCTTT CASSLAAADQNTEAFF
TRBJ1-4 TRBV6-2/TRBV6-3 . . TGTGCCAGCAGTCAGCCCCGGACAGCTAATGAAAAACTGTTTTTT CASSQPRTANEKLFF
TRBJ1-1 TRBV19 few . TGTGCCAGTAGTTTCGTGAACACTGAAGCTTTCTTT CASSFVNTEAFF
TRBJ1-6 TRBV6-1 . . TGTGCCAGCAGTGAAGCTCAGGGATTGGCCCTCCACTTT CASSEAQGLALHF
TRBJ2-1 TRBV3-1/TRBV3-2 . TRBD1 TGTGCCAGCAGGCCCGGGACAGGGTGGCAGCATGAGCAGTTCTTC CASRPGTGWQHEQFF
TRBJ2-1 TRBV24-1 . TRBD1 TGTGCCACCCAAGCCCCAAACAGGGGTTCCTACAATGAGCAGTTCTTC CATQAPNRGSYNEQFF
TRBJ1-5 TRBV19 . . TGTGCCAGTAGTATTTCCGGGGGAATTAATCAGCCCCAGCATTTT CASSISGGINQPQHF
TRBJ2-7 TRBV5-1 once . TGCGCCAGCAGCTTGGGTGGAACAACTACGGGAGAGCAGTACTTC CASSLGGTTTGEQYF
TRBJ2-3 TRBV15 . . TGTGCCACCAGCAGAGATCGACATGAAATCACAGATACGCAGTATTTT CATSRDRHEITDTQYF
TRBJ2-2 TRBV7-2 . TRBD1 TGTGCCAGCACCGGGACAGGGGGGTTCGGGGAGCTGTTTTTT CASTGTGGFGELFF
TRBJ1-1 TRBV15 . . TGTGCCACCAGCACCGGGACACACACTGAAGCTTTCTTT CATSTGTHTEAFF